Detailed here is one T cell receptor beta chain. The antigen is not known. The data were obtained in a study of T cell responses to AZD1222 COVID-19 vaccine. Profiling relied on immunoSEQ multiplex PCR, and the TCRdb table lists in-frame clones only, not all of them. The repertoire holds hundreds of thousands of clones, about 92% seen once, with around 1% in the top ten. Study results and caveats: Spike-specific TCR depth and breadth grew after two AZD1222 doses.

Material: peripheral blood, obtained on day 0 of MenACWY control vaccination. The clonotype was recovered from an adult in good health.

The CDR3 is CASRHQGSTNEKLFF. CDR3 nucleotides: TGTGCCAGTAGACACCAGGGGTCAACTAATGAAAAACTGTTTTTT. The rearrangement uses TRBV19 and TRBJ1-4, with D possibly being TRBD1 (6 bases). V lost 6 bases and J lost 0, with 11 bases in between. CDR3 size: 15 residues. Germline V gene data show CDR1 as LNHDA and CDR2 as SQIVND (reference sequence).